This T cell receptor (beta chain) is drawn from a study of T-cell reconstitution after alpha-beta-depleted transplantation in children. Looked up from germline, CDR1 is KGHDR and CDR2 is SFDVKD. The V gene lost 5 bases and the J gene lost 2 bases, with 14 bases spanning the gap. There are 15 residues in the CDR3. During its preparation, the TCRbeta library received unique molecular identifiers. TCRdb re-analysed the PCR reads in MiXCR, keeping a single row per CDR3 protein. The sample carries around 240,000 distinct CDR3 sequences, more than 7.5% recorded once. Sequencing was performed on PBMCs from the stem cell graft donor, taken from the stem cell graft. V gene TRBV24-1 combines with J gene TRBJ1-1; the D gene is possibly TRBD1 (5 bases). This clonotype originated in a human donor who donated a stem cell graft to a child with SCID. CDR3 sequence: CATSGSQGYNTEAFF. Written as DNA, the CDR3 is TGTGCCACCAGTGGGTCTCAGGGCTACAACACTGAAGCTTTCTTT.